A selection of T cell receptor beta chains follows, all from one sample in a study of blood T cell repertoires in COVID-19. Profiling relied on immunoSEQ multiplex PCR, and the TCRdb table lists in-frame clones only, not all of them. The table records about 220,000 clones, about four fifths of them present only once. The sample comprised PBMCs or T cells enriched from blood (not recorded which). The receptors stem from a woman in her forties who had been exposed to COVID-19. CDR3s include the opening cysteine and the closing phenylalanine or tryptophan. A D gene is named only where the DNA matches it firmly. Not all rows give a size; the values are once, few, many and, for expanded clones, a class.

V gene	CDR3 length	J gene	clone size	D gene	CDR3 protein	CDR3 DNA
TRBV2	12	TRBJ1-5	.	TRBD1	CASGQDNQPQHF	TGTGCCAGCGGACAGGACAATCAGCCCCAGCATTTT
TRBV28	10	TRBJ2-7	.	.	CASSHYEQYF	TGTGCCAGCAGTCACTACGAGCAGTACTTC
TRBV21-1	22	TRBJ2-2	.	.	CASSKLGGGPLAGGPYTGELFF	TGTGCCAGCAGCAAATTGGGGGGGGGCCCCCTAGCGGGGGGGCCATACACCGGGGAGCTGTTTTTT
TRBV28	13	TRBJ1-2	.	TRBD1	CASTSTGGYGYTF	TGTGCCAGCACGTCGACAGGGGGCTATGGCTACACCTTC
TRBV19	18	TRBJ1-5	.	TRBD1	CASTDWTGGWARNQPQHF	TGTGCCAGTACCGATTGGACAGGGGGTTGGGCTCGCAATCAGCCCCAGCATTTT
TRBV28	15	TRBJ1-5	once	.	CASSLSLGRNQPQHF	TGTGCCAGCAGTTTATCTCTAGGCAGAAATCAGCCCCAGCATTTT
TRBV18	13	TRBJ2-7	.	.	CASSPPSRDEQYF	TGTGCCAGCTCACCACCGAGCCGGGACGAGCAGTACTTC
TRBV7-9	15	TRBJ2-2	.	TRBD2	CASSLITGGPGELFF	TGTGCCAGCAGCTTAATCACGGGGGGGCCCGGGGAGCTGTTTTTT
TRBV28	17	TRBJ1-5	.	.	CASSLANLQVSGQPQHF	TGTGCCAGCAGTTTAGCCAACTTACAGGTTTCGGGTCAGCCCCAGCATTTT
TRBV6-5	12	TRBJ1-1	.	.	CASRGVNTEAFF	TGTGCCAGCAGGGGAGTGAACACTGAAGCTTTCTTT
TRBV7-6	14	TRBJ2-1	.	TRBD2	CASSSGASGGEQFF	TGTGCCAGCAGCTCGGGAGCTAGCGGGGGCGAGCAGTTCTTC
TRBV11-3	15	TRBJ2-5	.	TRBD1	CASSYNPGQGETQYF	TGTGCCAGCAGTTACAATCCGGGACAGGGAGAGACCCAGTACTTC
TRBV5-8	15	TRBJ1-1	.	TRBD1	CASKSRTGVRQGPFF	TGTGCCAGCAAGTCTAGGACAGGGGTACGACAGGGGCCTTTCTTT
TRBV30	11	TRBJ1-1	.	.	CAWRGQTKAFF	TGTGCCTGGAGGGGACAAACCAAAGCTTTCTTT
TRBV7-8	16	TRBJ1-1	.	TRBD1	CASSLQGETFNTEAFF	TGTGCCAGCAGCTTACAGGGGGAAACATTTAACACTGAAGCTTTCTTT
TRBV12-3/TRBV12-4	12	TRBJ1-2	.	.	CASSQGGYGYTF	TGTGCCAGCAGCCAGGGTGGCTATGGCTACACCTTC
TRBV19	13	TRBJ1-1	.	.	CASSSTMNTEAFF	TGTGCCAGTAGTTCCACAATGAACACTGAAGCTTTCTTT
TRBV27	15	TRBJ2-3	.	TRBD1	CASSLRDRATDTQYF	TGTGCCAGCAGTCTCCGGGACAGAGCGACAGATACGCAGTATTTT
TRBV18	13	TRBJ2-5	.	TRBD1	CASSGDRQETQYF	TGTGCCAGCTCCGGGGACAGGCAAGAGACCCAGTACTTC
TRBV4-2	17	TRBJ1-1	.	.	CASSQDLFGGENTEAFF	TGTGCCAGCAGCCAAGATCTCTTCGGGGGAGAAAACACTGAAGCTTTCTTT
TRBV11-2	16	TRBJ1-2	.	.	CASNPIKGFRDYGYTF	TGTGCCAGCAACCCAATAAAGGGGTTCCGAGACTATGGCTACACCTTC
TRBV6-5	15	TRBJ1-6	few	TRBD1	CASSVTGQGDSPLHF	TGTGCCAGCAGCGTTACAGGCCAGGGGGACTCACCCCTCCACTTT
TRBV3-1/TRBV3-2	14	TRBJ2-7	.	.	CASSQDRDISEQYF	TGTGCCAGCAGCCAAGATCGGGACATCTCCGAGCAGTACTTC
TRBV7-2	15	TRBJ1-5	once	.	CASSLTLNSNQPQHF	TGTGCCAGCAGCTTGACACTTAATAGCAATCAGCCCCAGCATTTT
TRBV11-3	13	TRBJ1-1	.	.	CASSLVSNTEAFF	TGTGCCAGCAGCTTGGTTAGCAACACTGAAGCTTTCTTT
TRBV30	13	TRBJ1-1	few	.	CAWGRGLNTEAFF	TGTGCCTGGGGACGGGGTTTGAACACTGAAGCTTTCTTT
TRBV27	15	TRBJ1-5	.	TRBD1	CASTLGRGLSQPQHF	TGTGCCAGCACCTTGGGCAGGGGGCTTAGTCAGCCCCAGCATTTT
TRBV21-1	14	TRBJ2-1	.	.	CASSKGAGNNEQFF	TGTGCCAGCAGCAAAGGGGCGGGCAACAATGAGCAGTTCTTC
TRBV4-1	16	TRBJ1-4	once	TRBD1	CASSQDRDRVKEKLFF	TGCGCCAGCAGCCAAGATCGTGACAGGGTTAAAGAAAAACTGTTTTTT
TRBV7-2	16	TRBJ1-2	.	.	CASSLGRAGENYGYTF	TGTGCCAGCAGCTTAGGTCGGGCGGGGGAAAACTATGGCTACACCTTC
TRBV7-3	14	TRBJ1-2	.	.	CASSYGGTPSGYTF	TGTGCCAGCAGCTACGGAGGTACGCCTAGTGGCTACACCTTC
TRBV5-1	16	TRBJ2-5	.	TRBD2	CASSPRLAGGLETQYF	TGCGCCAGCAGCCCTAGACTAGCGGGGGGGCTGGAGACCCAGTACTTC
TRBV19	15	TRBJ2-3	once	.	CASSGSGASTDTQYF	TGTGCCAGTAGTGGGTCTGGAGCTAGCACAGATACGCAGTATTTT
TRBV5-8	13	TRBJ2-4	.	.	CASSLAGLNIQYF	TGTGCCAGCAGCTTGGCAGGGTTGAACATTCAGTACTTC
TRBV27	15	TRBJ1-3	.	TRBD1	CASSPRTGAGNTIYF	TGTGCCAGCAGTCCCCGGACAGGGGCTGGAAACACCATATATTTT
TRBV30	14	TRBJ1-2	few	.	CAWISGSRFYGYTF	TGTGCCTGGATTTCAGGGTCGAGATTTTATGGCTACACCTTC
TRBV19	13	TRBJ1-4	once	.	CASSPQANEKLFF	TGTGCCAGTAGTCCTCAGGCTAATGAAAAACTGTTTTTT
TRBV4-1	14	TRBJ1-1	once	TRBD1	CASSHQGVDTEAFF	TGCGCCAGCAGCCATCAGGGGGTCGACACTGAAGCTTTCTTT
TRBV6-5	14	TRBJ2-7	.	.	CASSYSNEGYEQYF	TGTGCCAGCAGTTACTCGAACGAGGGATACGAGCAGTACTTC
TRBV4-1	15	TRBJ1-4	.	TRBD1	CASSQNRDRAEKLFF	TGCGCCAGCAGCCAAAACCGGGACAGGGCTGAAAAACTGTTTTTT
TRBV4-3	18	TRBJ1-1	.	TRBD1	CASSQGFLPGGRSTEAFF	TGCGCCAGCAGCCAAGGATTCCTTCCAGGGGGCCGGAGCACTGAAGCTTTCTTT
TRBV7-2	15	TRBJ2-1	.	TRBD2	CASSLTSGAHNEQFF	TGTGCCAGCAGCTTAACTAGCGGGGCTCACAATGAGCAGTTCTTC
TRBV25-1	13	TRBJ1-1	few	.	CASSVGGRTEAFF	TGTGCCAGCAGTGTGGGGGGTAGAACTGAAGCTTTCTTT
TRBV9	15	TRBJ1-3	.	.	CASSAPGMGGNTIYF	TGTGCCAGCAGCGCCCCAGGGATGGGGGGAAACACCATATATTTT
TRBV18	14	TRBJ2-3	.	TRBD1	CASSVDTGADTQYF	TGTGCCAGCTCAGTTGATACAGGGGCAGATACGCAGTATTTT
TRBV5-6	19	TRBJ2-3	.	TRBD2	CASSLFTTSGGAGRNTQYF	TGTGCCAGCAGCTTGTTTACGACTAGCGGGGGGGCAGGTCGAAATACGCAGTATTTT
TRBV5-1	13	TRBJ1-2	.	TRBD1	CASEGQGANGYTF	TGCGCCAGCGAGGGACAGGGGGCGAATGGCTACACCTTC
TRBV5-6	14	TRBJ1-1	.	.	CASSPNPGRTEAFF	TGTGCCAGCAGCCCTAACCCGGGTCGGACTGAAGCTTTCTTT
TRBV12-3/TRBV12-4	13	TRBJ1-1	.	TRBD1	CATEQGPNTEAFF	TGTGCCACCGAACAGGGGCCGAACACTGAAGCTTTCTTT
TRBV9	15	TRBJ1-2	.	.	CASTPSPWGPYGYTF	TGTGCCAGCACCCCGTCCCCATGGGGCCCCTATGGCTACACCTTC
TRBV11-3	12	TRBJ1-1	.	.	CASSLEGQKAFF	TGTGCCAGCAGCTTAGAGGGGCAAAAAGCTTTCTTT
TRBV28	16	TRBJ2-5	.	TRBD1	CASSLSTGTAQETQYF	TGTGCCAGCAGTTTATCGACGGGGACAGCGCAAGAGACCCAGTACTTC
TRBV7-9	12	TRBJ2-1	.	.	CASSSQGNEQFF	TGTGCCAGCAGCTCCCAGGGCAATGAGCAGTTCTTC
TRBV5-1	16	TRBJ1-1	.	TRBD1	CASSSGAGGNSAEAFF	TGCGCCAGCAGCAGTGGGGCAGGGGGGAATAGCGCTGAAGCTTTCTTT
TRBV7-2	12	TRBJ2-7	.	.	CASSISRDEQYF	TGTGCCAGCAGCATATCCAGGGACGAGCAGTACTTC
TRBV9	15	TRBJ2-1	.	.	CASSVSQGSYNEQFF	TGTGCCAGCAGCGTATCTCAGGGCTCCTACAATGAGCAGTTCTTC
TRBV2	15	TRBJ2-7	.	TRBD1	CASTTDRGRSYEQYF	TGTGCCAGCACCACGGACAGGGGCCGTTCCTACGAGCAGTACTTC
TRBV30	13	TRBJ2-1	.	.	CAWSSSRSGEQFF	TGTGCCTGGAGTTCATCCCGCTCCGGTGAGCAGTTCTTC